The 9 T cell receptor beta chains below come from one sample, sequenced in a study of blood T cells in healthy people across ages. Through a sample-barcoded 5' primer and a J-beta primer mix, a second PCR was run for roughly 6 to 12 cycles. TCRdb itself ran the 5' RACE reads through MiXCR, one entry per CDR3 protein. The data show roughly 730,000 distinct CDR3 sequences, more than 50% seen once. Sequencing input: blood. These receptors originate from a man aged 35-49 years in good health.

The chain uses TRBV6-1 and TRBJ2-7, with TRBD2 identical over 10 bases. The CDR3 extends over 16 amino acids. Unmatched junction bases numbered 12, after V lost 4 bases and J lost 6 bases. Germline assignment: CDR1 MNHNS and CDR2 SASEGT. The CDR3 nucleotides are TGTGCCAGCAGTGCTTTGTCGGGACTAGCGCCAGGCGAGCAGTACTTC. Encoded protein: CASSALSGLAPGEQYF.

The chain carries TRBV4-3 and TRBJ2-7; possibly TRBD1 for D (6 bases). The ends were cut back, 3 bases at V and 3 bases at J, with 9 bases in the middle. CDR3 length: 13 residues. Germline V lookup: CDR1 LGHNA, CDR2 YSLEER. The CDR3 DNA sequence: TGCGCCAGCAGCCATTCCAGGGGCTACGAGCAGTACTTC. This encodes CASSHSRGYEQYF.

The V and J genes are TRBV12-3 or TRBV12-4 and TRBJ2-7; D is uncertain. The CDR3 has 15 residues. The V gene lost 3 bases and the J gene lost 0 bases, with 12 bases spanning the gap. CDR3 nucleotide sequence: TGTGCCAGCAGTTTGGATCCTACCCTCTCCTACGAGCAGTACTTC. Protein product: CASSLDPTLSYEQYF.

This chain joins TRBV20-1 and TRBJ2-3; D gene uncertain. The CDR3 extends over 12 amino acids. CDR1 and CDR2 (germline): DFQATT, SNEGSKA (reference sequence). Trimming stripped 4 bases from V and 6 bases from J, with 11 bases between. CDR3 coding DNA: TGCAGTGCTATCCCCCAGAAGGATACGCAGTATTTT. It codes for CSAIPQKDTQYF.

The V and J genes are TRBV3-1 and TRBJ2-6; possibly TRBD1 for D (6 bases). Germline lookup yields CDR1 LGHDT and CDR2 YNNKEL (reference sequence). Between the trimmed V and J ends, which lost 1 base and 0 bases, there was a span of 13 bases. CDR3 length: 18 residues. In nucleotides, the CDR3 is TGTGCCAGCAGCCAAGGTCAGGGGCTTCGCTCTGGGGCCAACGTCCTGACTTTC. This sequence encodes CASSQGQGLRSGANVLTF.

The chain combines TRBV20-1 with TRBJ2-2; 8 nucleotides line up with TRBD1. CDR1 DFQATT and CDR2 SNEGSKA come from the germline V gene (reference sequence). After removal of 3 bases from V and 1 base from J, the junction contained 7 bases not matched to a gene. This CDR3 spans 16 amino acids. This CDR3 is CSARNAGTGNTGELFF. CDR3 bases: TGCAGTGCTAGGAATGCCGGGACAGGGAACACCGGGGAGCTGTTTTTT.

The gene calls are TRBV6-5 and TRBJ1-6; the D is unclear. CDR1 and CDR2 (germline): MNHEY, SVGAGI. V shed 5 bases and J shed 8 bases, with 16 bases lying between them. The CDR3 totals 15 residues. In DNA form, the CDR3 reads TGTGCCAGCAGTAAGGGTAGGACGGTCGATTCACCCCTCCACTTT. It specifies CASSKGRTVDSPLHF.

The chain links TRBV30 to TRBJ1-2, with D possibly matching TRBD1 (5 bases). V lost 3 bases and J lost 3, with 8 bases in between. CDR1 and CDR2 from the germline V gene are GTSNPN and SVGIG (reference sequence). This CDR3 comprises 12 residues. This chain's CDR3 is CAWRGRDYGYTF. DNA for the CDR3: TGTGCCTGGAGGGGCAGGGACTATGGCTACACCTTC.

The chain carries TRBV12-3 or TRBV12-4 and TRBJ2-3, with no clear D. The CDR3 is 15 amino acids. V was pared by 3 bases and J by 2 bases, with 12 bases between. Here the CDR3 DNA reads TGTGCCAGCAGTTTGAACAGCCAAGCCACAGATACGCAGTATTTT. Protein product: CASSLNSQATDTQYF.